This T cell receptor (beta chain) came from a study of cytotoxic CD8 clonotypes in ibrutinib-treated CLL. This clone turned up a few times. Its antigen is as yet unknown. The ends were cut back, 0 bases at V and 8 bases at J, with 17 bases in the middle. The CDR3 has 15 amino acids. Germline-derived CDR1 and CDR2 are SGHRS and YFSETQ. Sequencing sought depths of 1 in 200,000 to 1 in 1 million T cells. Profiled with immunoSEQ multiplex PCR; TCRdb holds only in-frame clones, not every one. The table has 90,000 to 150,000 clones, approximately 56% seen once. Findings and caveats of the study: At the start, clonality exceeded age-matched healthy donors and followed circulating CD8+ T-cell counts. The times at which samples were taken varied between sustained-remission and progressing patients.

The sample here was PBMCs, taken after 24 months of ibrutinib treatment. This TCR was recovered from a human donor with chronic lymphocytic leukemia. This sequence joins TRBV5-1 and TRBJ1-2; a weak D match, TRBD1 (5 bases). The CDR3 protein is CASSLDPGVQMGYTF. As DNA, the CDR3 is TGCGCCAGCAGCTTGGATCCGGGGGTACAGATGGGCTACACCTTC. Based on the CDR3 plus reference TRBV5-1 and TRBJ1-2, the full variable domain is KAGVTQTPRYLIKTRGQQVTLSCSPISGHRSVSWYQQTPGQGLQFLFEYFSETQRNKGNFPGRFSGRQFSNSRSEMNVSTLELGDSALYLCASSLDPGVQMGYTFGSGTRLTVV.